The rows below give T cell receptor beta chains drawn from one sample of a study of beta chain features in type 1 diabetes. The table came from immunoSEQ multiplex PCR; TCRdb's copy has only in-frame clones and leaves some out. Among about 900,000 clones, roughly 16% were seen once, and the ten largest hold roughly 0.025%. Source material: naive CD4+ T cells from blood. Receptors were obtained from a young woman in good health. Each CDR3 is given with its conserved first and last residue. D genes are given only for firm matches. Part of the rows lack a size; the others show once, few, many or a class for expanded clones.

NA | TRBJ2-1 | NA | TRBV5-1 | CASSGPVAGPNEQFF | TGCGCCAGCAGCGGTCCGGTGGCGGGCCCCAATGAGCAGTTCTTC
NA | TRBJ2-1 | NA | TRBV6-5 | CASSPRGRRYNEQFF | TGTGCCAGCAGCCCCAGGGGCCGGAGATACAATGAGCAGTTCTTC
NA | TRBJ2-7 | NA | TRBV11-1 | CASSLPGSSSCEQYF | TGTGCCAGCAGCTTACCAGGGAGTTCCTCCTGCGAGCAATACTTC
few | TRBJ2-4 | TRBD1 | TRBV7-8 | CASSPRPGQKNIQYF | TGTGCCAGCAGCCCCCGCCCGGGACAGAAAAACATTCAGTACTTC
few | TRBJ2-1 | NA | TRBV4-2 | CASSQGGSGDNEQFF | TGTGCCAGCAGCCAAGGCGGTAGCGGAGACAATGAGCAGTTCTTC
few | TRBJ2-3 | NA | TRBV5-6 | CASSPGVGRVGTDTQYF | TGTGCCAGCAGCCCCGGCGTGGGGCGGGTCGGCACAGATACGCAGTATTTT
NA | TRBJ2-1 | TRBD2 | TRBV19 | CASRTSGNSYNEQFF | TGTGCCAGTAGGACTAGCGGGAACTCCTACAATGAGCAGTTCTTC
NA | TRBJ2-3 | NA | TRBV14 | CASSQDLGTDTQYF | TGTGCCAGCAGCCAGGACCTCGGGACAGATACGCAGTATTTT
NA | TRBJ2-7 | NA | TRBV4-2 | CASSHNYEQYF | TGTGCCAGCAGCCATAACTACGAGCAGTACTTC
NA | TRBJ2-7 | NA | TRBV20-1 | CSAGQDRNMYF | TGCAGTGCTGGCCAGGACAGAAACATGTACTTC
few | TRBJ1-4 | NA | TRBV4-2 | CASSQGGALGEKLFF | TGTGCCAGCAGCCAAGGAGGTGCCCTGGGTGAAAAACTGTTTTTT
NA | TRBJ1-5 | NA | TRBV7-2 | CASSHRGGNQPQHF | TGTGCCAGCAGCCATCGAGGTGGAAATCAGCCCCAGCATTTT
NA | TRBJ2-1 | NA | TRBV11-3 | CASSLGYNEQFF | TGTGCCAGCAGCTTAGGGTATAATGAGCAGTTCTTC
few | TRBJ2-7 | TRBD2 | TRBV7-8 | CASSRFSGTIYEQYF | TGTGCCAGCAGCCGGTTCAGCGGGACCATCTACGAGCAGTACTTC
NA | TRBJ2-5 | TRBD1 | TRBV27 | CASSLGGTGRKTQYF | TGTGCCAGCAGTTTAGGAGGGACAGGGCGAAAGACCCAGTACTTC
NA | TRBJ1-4 | NA | TRBV7-2 | CASSLQLREKLFF | TGTGCCAGCAGCTTACAGCTTCGGGAAAAACTGTTTTTT
many | TRBJ2-1 | NA | TRBV2 | CASSPEGNEQFF | TGTGCCAGCAGTCCAGAAGGGAATGAGCAGTTCTTC
few | TRBJ2-1 | TRBD1 | TRBV9 | CASSVVGDRGLNEQFF | TGTGCCAGCAGCGTAGTAGGGGACAGGGGTCTGAATGAGCAGTTCTTC
NA | TRBJ1-3 | NA | TRBV2 | CASSDMGRSGNTIYF | TGTGCCAGCAGTGATATGGGCCGCTCGGGAAACACCATATATTTT
NA | TRBJ1-5 | TRBD1 | TRBV27 | CASSLPHTGEGQPQHF | TGTGCCAGCAGTTTACCCCATACAGGGGAGGGACAGCCCCAGCATTTT
few | TRBJ2-1 | NA | TRBV7-2 | CASSFSFDEQFF | TGTGCCAGCAGCTTTAGCTTCGATGAGCAGTTCTTC
NA | TRBJ2-1 | NA | TRBV2 | CASSLTRGNEQFF | TGTGCCAGCAGTTTGACCCGGGGGAATGAGCAGTTCTTC
NA | TRBJ2-1 | NA | TRBV7-2 | CASSPSRVLGNNEQFF | TGTGCCAGCAGCCCGAGTCGTGTTTTAGGGAACAATGAGCAGTTCTTC